This T cell receptor (beta chain) was sequenced during a study of PD-1 blockade in classical Hodgkin lymphoma. Study-level results: Complete responders entered with baseline diversity on par with newly diagnosed patients, the results showed.

The time point denotes: cycle 4 day 1 (C4D1), after six to seven weeks of nivolumab. Every one of the patients relapsed after autologous stem cell transplantation (brentuximab vedotin exposure was variable). Between the trimmed V and J ends, which lost 4 bases and 10 bases, there was a span of 17 bases. There are 14 residues in the CDR3. Germline CDR1 is SGHKS and CDR2 is YYEKEE (reference sequence). Concerning this clone: What it binds is not known.

The repertoire was sequenced with immunoSEQ multiplex PCR; TCRdb's copy has only in-frame clones and lacks some. The top ten hold about 8.1% of the sample, which has tens of thousands of clones, around 90% seen once. The chain recombines TRBV5-5 with TRBJ1-4; maybe TRBD1 (5 bases). The source material was peripheral blood mononuclear cells (PBMCs), sampled before the fourth cycle of nivolumab. This clonotype was sampled from a human donor with classical Hodgkin lymphoma. CDR3 protein: CASSTGQQRAKLFF. CDR3 sequence (DNA): TGTGCCAGCAGCACGGGGCAACAGAGGGCAAAACTGTTTTTT.